This TCR beta chain was profiled in a study of CD8 T cells in Susac syndrome. The RNA input was about 0.45 to 1 ug, and it was reverse transcribed with random hexamers. TCR beta CDR3 was amplified by immunoSEQ multiplex PCR. This amplification extended across 54 Vbeta and 13 Jbeta segments. TCRdb independently ran MiXCR on the immunoSEQ multiplex PCR reads; one entry per CDR3 protein. Among roughly 150,000 distinct CDR3 sequences, around 95% were seen once, and the ten largest hold approximately 0.15%. TCR beta was sequenced from blood CD8+ and CD4+ T cells. The multiple sclerosis controls were treatment-naive patients with relapsing-remitting disease that was stable or active. TEMRA cells were FACS-enriched and CD8+ and CD4+ T cells negatively isolated. V lost 4 bases and J lost 8, with 12 bases in between. Looked up from germline, CDR1 is MGHRA and CDR2 is YSYEKL. This CDR3 spans 13 amino acids.

Sequenced sample: CD8+ T cells from PBMCs. The chain recombines TRBV4-1 with TRBJ2-1; no definite D call. The sequence came from a human donor with multiple sclerosis. The CDR3 loop reads CASSPYVGYEQFF. The CDR3 nucleotides read TGCGCCAGCAGCCCTTACGTGGGGTATGAGCAGTTCTTC.